The sequence of this T cell receptor beta chain was determined in a study of T cell responses to AZD1222 COVID-19 vaccine. CDR3 size: 15 residues. Assay used: immunoSEQ multiplex PCR; TCRdb lists only in-frame clones, some missing. Among 250,000 to 300,000 clones, 90% to 95% were seen once, and the ten largest hold less than 0.65%. The genes are TRBV7-5 and TRBJ1-2; the table's D call of TRBD1 was not tested on the DNA. TRBV7-5 is classified as a pseudogene. The receptor was isolated from an adult who received the AZD1222 COVID-19 vaccine. The source was peripheral blood, collected 28 days after the second AZD1222 dose. The chain's CDR3 is CARRRDRDHNYGYTF. The DNA of the CDR3 is TGTGCCAGAAGAAGAGACAGGGATCATAACTATGGCTACACCTTC.